The 29 T cell receptor beta chains below come from one sample, sequenced in a study of molecular identifiers for immune sequencing clone quantification. TCRdb re-called the PCR reads with MiXCR, one entry per CDR3 protein. Altogether about 640,000 distinct CDR3 sequences are present, just under 20% being singletons, with the ten largest covering around 0.86%. Sample: naive CD8+ T cells from blood, with Jurkat cell RNA spiked in. Regarding subset: FACS-sorted CD8+CD4-CCR7+CD45RA+ naive T cells. These receptors were obtained from a human donor in good health. Some libraries in this study had Jurkat cell RNA spiked in.

This clonotype was detected once. CDR3 sequence: CASRLRLAGGSYEQYF. The CDR3 DNA reads TGTGCCAGCAGACTCAGATTAGCGGGAGGTTCCTACGAGCAGTACTTC. The V call is TRBV27, the J call TRBJ2-7; 10 bases are a match to TRBD2. The CDR3 is 16 residues long. Trimming cost V 6 bases and J 1 base; bases outside gene matches: 9. Per the germline V gene, CDR1 is MNHEY and CDR2 is SMNVEV (reference sequence).

This clonotype has ten or more counts. The chain couples TRBV9 to TRBJ2-5, with unresolved D. The CDR3 consists of 13 residues. The V and J ends lost 0 bases and 5 bases respectively, with 8 bases between them. Germline V gene data show CDR1 as SGDLS and CDR2 as YYNGEE. CDR3 sequence reads: CASSVDRLETQYF. The CDR3 DNA reads TGTGCCAGCAGCGTAGATCGGTTGGAGACCCAGTACTTC.

This clonotype occurred many times. The chain carries TRBV12-3 or TRBV12-4 and TRBJ1-4, with TRBD1 matching over 7 bases. This CDR3 spans 16 amino acids. J lost 8 bases, V lost 4 bases, and 13 bases had no gene match. The CDR3 here is CASSSPQTGVGEKLFF. CDR3 in DNA: TGTGCCAGCAGTTCGCCCCAAACAGGGGTGGGAGAAAAACTGTTTTTT.

There are a few counts of this clonotype. The J gene is TRBJ1-2, the V gene TRBV12-3 or TRBV12-4, with D possibly TRBD1 on 6 matching bases. Trimming removed 6 bases from V and 4 bases from J, with 18 bases in between. The CDR3 totals 15 residues. The CDR3: CASSLLGQLSYGYTF. The CDR3 DNA follows: TGTGCCAGCAGCCTCCTAGGACAGCTCTCCTATGGCTACACCTTC.

This clonotype was observed at least ten times. The chain combines TRBV6-6 with TRBJ1-4, with TRBD1 as a possible D gene (6 bases). Trimming pared 8 bases from V and 8 bases from J, leaving 15 bases between. The CDR3 has 13 residues. The germline V gene has CDR1 MNHNY and CDR2 SVGAGI (reference sequence). The CDR3 here is CASLLYREEKLFF. CDR3 nucleotides: TGTGCCAGCCTGCTTTACAGGGAGGAAAAACTGTTTTTT.

The chain combines TRBV11-2 with TRBJ2-7; D remains ambiguous. Germline lookup yields CDR1 SGHAT and CDR2 FQNNGV. The germline V and J ends were trimmed by 5 bases and 4 bases, with 12 bases remaining between them. The CDR3 runs 13 residues. The CDR3 DNA reads as TGTGCCAGCAGCCCGACAATTGTTTACGAGCAGTACTTC. It encodes CASSPTIVYEQYF.

At least ten counts were recorded for this clonotype. The chain employs TRBV28 and TRBJ2-7; 7 bases align to TRBD2. The CDR3 is made up of 14 amino acids. Germline values: CDR1 MDHEN, CDR2 SYDVKM. J lost 3 bases, V lost 7 bases, and 9 bases had no gene match. In nucleotides, the CDR3 is TGTGCCAGCAACCCAAGGGAGGGCAGCTACGAGCAGTACTTC. Translating gives CASNPREGSYEQYF.

As for this clonotype: Germline is not matched at one junction end, which may reflect a read error. The V and J genes are TRBV28 and TRBJ2-7; D is perhaps TRBD2 (5 bases). Germline V gives CDR1 MDHEN, CDR2 SYDVKM. There are 14 residues in the CDR3. Here the CDR3 reads CASSYGLSPYEQCF. For the CDR3, the DNA is TGTGCCAGCAGTTATGGACTTAGCCCCTACGAGCAGTGCTTC.

This clonotype was picked up a small number of times. The chain is built from TRBV13 and TRBJ2-1, with a possible D match to TRBD1 (6 bases). Trimming left V 4 bases short and J 7 bases short, with 26 bases between. The CDR3 consists of 18 residues. The germline V gene has CDR1 PRHDT and CDR2 FYEKMQ (reference sequence). For the CDR3, the DNA is TGTGCCAGCAGCTCGCTACAACCCACGACAGGCCCGAGGAATGAGCAGTTCTTC. Amino acid sequence: CASSSLQPTTGPRNEQFF.

This clonotype appeared many times. The rearrangement joins TRBV6-5 to TRBJ1-1, with 8 bases that match TRBD1. V dropped 5 bases and J dropped 0; count of bases not matched to a gene: 11. Germline V CDR1 and CDR2: MNHEY, SVGAGI. CDR3 length equals 17 residues. CDR3 residues: CASSLQGAPGLNTEAFF. The CDR3 DNA sequence: TGTGCCAGCAGTCTTCAGGGGGCGCCTGGGTTGAACACTGAAGCTTTCTTT.

In this sample, this clonotype turned up a few times. The V gene is TRBV20-1, the J gene TRBJ2-5, with a weak D call TRBD2 (6 bases). V shed 1 base and J shed 3 bases, with 15 bases lying between them. Germline V gene lookup returns CDR1 DFQATT and CDR2 SNEGSKA (reference sequence). The CDR3 has 15 amino acids. CDR3 protein: CSARVQDYKEETQYF. As DNA, the CDR3 is TGCAGTGCTAGAGTACAGGACTACAAGGAAGAGACCCAGTACTTC.

The rearrangement uses TRBV9 and TRBJ2-3; the D gene is possibly TRBD2 (7 bases). V was cut by 3 bases and J by 0 bases, with 20 bases left in between. Germline-derived CDR1 and CDR2 are SGDLS and YYNGEE. The CDR3 totals 18 residues. The CDR3 spells CASSASGGGGLSTDTQYF. CDR3 coding DNA: TGTGCCAGCAGCGCAAGTGGGGGGGGGGGGCTTAGCACAGATACGCAGTATTTT.

A note on this clonotype: A much more abundant neighbour one base away suggests this may be a read error. V and J are TRBV7-9 and TRBJ2-5, with D hard to call. This CDR3 region has 15 residues. Germline V gives CDR1 SEHNR, CDR2 FQNEAQ (reference sequence). The DNA of the CDR3 is TGTGCCAGCAGCTTAATCCCACAGAGCCAAGGGACCCAGTACTTC. It translates to CASSLIPQSQGTQYF. Full variable domain (rest looked up from reference TRBV7-9 and TRBJ2-5): DTGVSQNPRHKITKRGQNVTFRCDPISEHNRLYWYRQTLGQGPEFLTYFQNEAQLEKSRLLSDRFSAERPKGSFSTLEIQRTEQGDSAMYLCASSLIPQSQGTQYFGPGTRLLVL.

The sample holds many counts of this clonotype. V and J are TRBV7-9 and TRBJ2-3; D not certain. Trimming stripped 0 bases from V and 5 bases from J, with 9 bases between. The CDR3 consists of 14 residues. Germline V lookup: CDR1 SEHNR, CDR2 FQNEAQ (reference sequence). The chain's CDR3 is CASSLAGFQDTQYF. In DNA, the CDR3 is TGTGCCAGCAGCTTAGCCGGTTTTCAAGATACGCAGTATTTT. Looking up the rest from reference TRBV7-9 and TRBJ2-3 gives the full variable domain: DTGVSQNPRHKITKRGQNVTFRCDPISEHNRLYWYRQTLGQGPEFLTYFQNEAQLEKSRLLSDRFSAERPKGSFSTLEIQRTEQGDSAMYLCASSLAGFQDTQYFGPGTRLTVL.

With respect to this clonotype: The CDR3 carries no conserved terminal phenylalanine or tryptophan, so it likely arises from a read error. The chain joins TRBV10-1 to TRBJ2-7; 10 nucleotides agree with TRBD1. This CDR3 is 15 amino acids long. Germline V gene lookup returns CDR1 WNHNN and CDR2 SYGVQD (reference sequence). The V and J ends lost 8 bases and 1 base, in that order; junction bases with no gene match: 8. DNA for the CDR3: TGCGCCAGCGGGCCGGGACAGGGGCCTTCCTACGAGCAGTACTCC. Amino acid sequence: CASGPGQGPSYEQYS.

The chain recombines TRBV28 with TRBJ2-7, with D perhaps TRBD2 (5 bases). This CDR3 has 13 residues. Trimming stripped 6 bases from V and 6 bases from J, with 15 bases between. In germline, CDR1 is MDHEN, CDR2 SYDVKM. The CDR3 spells CASRYRGMIEQYF. The CDR3 DNA reads TGTGCCAGCAGATACAGAGGGATGATCGAGCAGTACTTC.

There are many counts of this clonotype. The chain combines TRBV24-1 with TRBJ1-1; D is unclear. Germline V gives CDR1 KGHDR, CDR2 SFDVKD. Deletions cut 0 bases from V and 5 bases from J, with 18 bases between. This CDR3 is 17 amino acids long. Written as DNA, the CDR3 is TGTGCCACCAGTGATTTGCATTTAGGGCTCACTGGGACTGAAGCTTTCTTT. Translated: CATSDLHLGLTGTEAFF.

Note on this clonotype: Since a much larger clone is just one base distant, this may be a read error. V and J are TRBV20-1 and TRBJ2-3; D call uncertain. The germline CDR1 and CDR2 sequences are DFQATT and SNEGSKA (reference sequence). There are 12 residues in the CDR3. The CDR3 region is CSARDEEDAQYF. Here the CDR3 DNA reads TGCAGTGCTAGAGATGAGGAAGATGCGCAGTATTTT.

This clonotype was seen at least ten times. The chain recombines TRBV6-5 with TRBJ2-7; D call uncertain. V lost 5 bases, J lost 2 bases, and 16 bases lay in between. Germline CDR1 MNHEY, CDR2 SVGAGI. The CDR3 runs to 15 residues. In nucleotides, the CDR3 is TGTGCCAGCAGTACTGATCCGGGCCCACCCTACGAGCAGTACTTC. This sequence encodes CASSTDPGPPYEQYF.

This clonotype was seen a few times. The V and J genes are TRBV10-3 and TRBJ2-7; TRBD2 agrees at 8 bases. The CDR3 contains 16 residues. V shed 2 bases and J 1 base; nucleotides not matched to a gene: 7. Per germline, CDR1 ENHRY and CDR2 SYGVKD. CDR3 bases: TGTGCCATCAGTGAGGGTATGGCTAGCGGGTCCTACGAGCAGTACTTC. It encodes CAISEGMASGSYEQYF.

Comments on this clonotype: Being one base from a much bigger clone, this may be a read error. The chain is built from TRBV2 and TRBJ2-7, with no clear D. The CDR3 has 17 residues. Germline V lookup: CDR1 SNHLY, CDR2 FYNNEI. This CDR3 is CAGSKSPGSAYIYEQYF. CDR3 DNA sequence: TGTGCCGGCAGCAAGTCTCCCGGGTCAGCCTACATCTACGAGCAGTACTTC.

This clonotype was observed at least ten times. The chain combines TRBV5-4 with TRBJ2-5, with TRBD1 matching 7 bases. Unmatched junction bases numbered 4, after V lost 4 bases and J lost 4 bases. CDR1 is SGHNT and CDR2 is YYREEE in the germline V gene (reference sequence). This CDR3 region has 13 residues. CDR3 protein: CASSGDSLETQYF. CDR3 nucleotides: TGTGCCAGCAGCGGGGACAGTCTAGAGACCCAGTACTTC.

This clonotype came up a few times. The chain recombines TRBV4-1 with TRBJ1-4, with D unresolved. The V gene lost 0 bases and the J gene lost 2 bases, with 10 bases spanning the gap. The CDR3 is 16 residues long. Looked up from germline, CDR1 is MGHRA and CDR2 is YSYEKL. The CDR3 protein is CASSQDGGSTNEKLFF. DNA for the CDR3: TGCGCCAGCAGCCAAGATGGAGGGTCGACTAATGAAAAACTGTTTTTT.

The chain employs TRBV9 and TRBJ2-2; 7 bases map to TRBD2. This CDR3 has 16 amino acids. V lost 3 bases to trimming and J lost 0 bases; unmatched junction nucleotides: 5. The V gene's germline CDR1 is SGDLS and CDR2 YYNGEE. The CDR3: CASSGSRGANTGELFF. CDR3 in DNA: TGTGCCAGCAGCGGTAGTCGGGGGGCGAACACCGGGGAGCTGTTTTTT.

This clonotype has only a few counts. The chain is built from TRBV19 and TRBJ2-7; TRBD1 matches at 9 bases. J lost 6 bases, V lost 5 bases, and 8 bases had no gene match. Germline V gene data show CDR1 as LNHDA and CDR2 as SQIVND (reference sequence). The CDR3 runs to 14 residues. CDR3 sequence reads: CASSVQGAQSEQYF. CDR3 DNA sequence: TGTGCCAGTAGTGTACAGGGGGCCCAATCCGAGCAGTACTTC.

As regards this clonotype: A much larger clone is a single base away; this may be a read error. The chain carries TRBV3-1 and TRBJ2-7; 7 bases fit TRBD1. Germline V gene sequence: CDR1 LGHDT, CDR2 YNNKEL (reference sequence). The length of the CDR3 is 15 residues. The CDR3 nucleotides read TGTGCCGGCAGACAAGAGCCGGGACAGTACTACGAGCAGTACTTC. Translated: CAGRQEPGQYYEQYF.

The chain has TRBV20-1 and TRBJ2-7; TRBD2 matches 9 bases. V lost 6 bases and J lost 5; bases outside the gene matches: 29. This CDR3 spans 20 amino acids. Germline V gives CDR1 DFQATT, CDR2 SNEGSKA (reference sequence). The CDR3 here is CSATPTLAGVEGGLIHEQYF. CDR3 in DNA: TGCAGTGCCACCCCCACGTTAGCGGGAGTAGAAGGGGGACTTATCCACGAGCAGTACTTC.

This clonotype was observed many times. This chain joins TRBV13 and TRBJ2-3, with a possible D match to TRBD2 (5 bases). CDR1 and CDR2 from the germline V gene are PRHDT and FYEKMQ (reference sequence). V was shortened by 5 bases and J by 0 bases, with 12 bases between the two germline ends. The CDR3 has 15 residues. The CDR3 loop reads CASSHTAESTDTQYF. The CDR3 bases are TGTGCCAGCAGCCATACAGCGGAAAGCACAGATACGCAGTATTTT.

About this clonotype itself: Since a much larger clone is just one base distant, this may be a read error. The chain carries TRBV4-1 and TRBJ1-6; maybe TRBD1 (5 bases). The germline V and J ends were trimmed by 1 base and 11 bases, with 24 bases remaining between them. The CDR3 runs 18 residues. Germline loops: CDR1 MGHRA, CDR2 YSYEKL. Here the CDR3 DNA reads TGCGCCAGCAGCCAAGTTATGGGGGAATCAATTTGGGGTCCACCCCTCCACTTT. It yields the protein CASSQVMGESIWGPPLHF.